Shown below are 31 T cell receptor beta chains from a single sample sequenced in a study of regulatory T cells in long-lasting Graves disease. Time point reported: persistent/refractory GD, antithyroid drugs over 5 years with positive TRAb. The TCR library was prepared using RNA isolated from PBMCs. Relying on iRepertoire HTBI primers and Arm-PCR of CDR3 regions, the team built TCR beta libraries. TCRdb reprocessed the multiplex PCR reads with MiXCR, giving one entry per CDR3 protein. The sample has 400,000 to 450,000 distinct CDR3 sequences; around a quarter are singletons. The input for sequencing was peripheral blood mononuclear cells (PBMCs), taken when the disease was refractory, from a patient treated with antithyroid drugs. The receptors shown here come from a female donor with Graves disease.

This clonotype has only a few counts. The chain combines TRBV27 with TRBJ2-7; no definite D call. The V gene's germline CDR1 is MNHEY and CDR2 SMNVEV (reference sequence). Trimming took 1 base from V and 3 from J, leaving 7 bases between them. The length of the CDR3 is 13 residues. The CDR3 DNA sequence: TGTGCCAGCAGTTTATTCGCTAGCTACGAGCAGTACTTC. This codes for CASSLFASYEQYF.

The V and J genes are TRBV11-2 and TRBJ2-7; TRBD2 matches at 9 bases. The CDR3 has 14 residues. The J segment lost 4 bases and the V segment lost 4 bases, leaving 5 bases of the junction unmatched. CDR1 SGHAT and CDR2 FQNNGV come from the germline V gene. The CDR3 nucleotides read TGTGCCAGCAGCTCCGGACTAGCGTCTTACGAGCAGTACTTC. Translated, it gives CASSSGLASYEQYF.

This chain links TRBV12-5 with TRBJ2-1; no reliable D call. Germline V gene sequence: CDR1 LGHNT, CDR2 FRNRAP. This CDR3 has 16 amino acids. Trimming cost V 2 bases and J 2 bases, with 13 bases left between them. As DNA, the CDR3 is TGTGCTAGTGGTTTGTCTCAAGTTGGGACCTACAATGAGCAGTTCTTC. Encoded protein: CASGLSQVGTYNEQFF.

This clonotype was counted only a few times. The rearrangement joins TRBV5-6 to TRBJ1-2; weak D call: TRBD1 (5 bases). V was cut by 3 bases and J by 4 bases, with 16 bases left in between. CDR3 length equals 15 residues. Germline CDR1 SGHDT, CDR2 YYEEEE. The DNA for the CDR3 is TGTGCCAGCAGCTCTTGGGGGACTTACAGCTATGGCTACACCTTC. Its translation is CASSSWGTYSYGYTF.

The chain couples TRBV19 to TRBJ1-2; D unresolved. V shed 3 bases and J shed 7 bases, with 18 bases lying between them. There are 15 residues in the CDR3. The germline gives CDR1 LNHDA, CDR2 SQIVND (reference sequence). The CDR3 DNA is TGTGCCAGTAGTATTGATAGCAAGGGTGACTTTGGCTACACCTTC. Its translation is CASSIDSKGDFGYTF.

V is TRBV29-1 and J is TRBJ1-1, with no clear D. Trimming took 4 bases from V and 1 from J, leaving 7 bases between them. Germline-derived CDR1 and CDR2 are SQVTM and ANQGSEA. The length of the CDR3 is 12 residues. CDR3: CSVGYQNTEAFF. CDR3 coding DNA: TGCAGCGTTGGGTACCAGAACACTGAAGCTTTCTTT. Combining the CDR3 with reference TRBV29-1 and TRBJ1-1 gives the whole variable domain SAVISQKPSRDICQRGTSLTIQCQVDSQVTMMFWYRQQPGQSLTLIATANQGSEATYESGFVIDKFPISRPNLTFSTLTVSNMSPEDSSIYLCSVGYQNTEAFFGQGTRLTVV.

This chain uses TRBV28 with TRBJ2-3; 12 positions match TRBD2. J gave up 4 bases and V 8 bases, and 16 bases lay outside the gene matches. CDR3 size: 18 residues. Germline V gene sequence: CDR1 MDHEN, CDR2 SYDVKM. CDR3 in DNA: TGTGCCAGCTGGCCCCGCAACCTAGCGGGAGGGCCGTCAGATACGCAGTATTTT. Translated, it gives CASWPRNLAGGPSDTQYF.

The V and J genes are TRBV5-4 and TRBJ2-3; no clear D. CDR3 length: 13 residues. The germline V gene has CDR1 SGHNT and CDR2 YYREEE (reference sequence). Trimming stripped 5 bases from V and 0 bases from J, with 7 bases between. The CDR3 region has the DNA TGTGCCAGCAGTACGGCAAGCACAGATACGCAGTATTTT. Protein sequence: CASSTASTDTQYF. The full variable domain, rest sourced from reference TRBV5-4 and TRBJ2-3, is ETGVTQSPTHLIKTRGQQVTLRCSSQSGHNTVSWYQQALGQGPQFIFQYYREEENGRGNFPPRFSGLQFPNYSSELNVNALELDDSALYLCASSTASTDTQYFGPGTRLTVL.

The chain combines TRBV19 with TRBJ1-5, with a possible D match to TRBD1 (6 bases). The CDR3 runs to 15 residues. V lost 0 bases and J lost 0, with 6 bases in between. CDR1 is LNHDA, CDR2 SQIVND, per germline (reference sequence). In nucleotides, the CDR3 is TGTGCCAGTAGTATAGAGGGGGCTAGCAATCAGCCCCAGCATTTT. It specifies CASSIEGASNQPQHF.

This rearrangement joins TRBV19 to TRBJ2-7; D is perhaps TRBD1 (6 bases). V gave up 10 bases and J gave up 5 bases, with 15 bases separating them. The CDR3 runs 12 residues. Germline-derived CDR1 and CDR2 are LNHDA and SQIVND (reference sequence). The CDR3 nucleotides are TGTGCCACCAAGGGACACCTAGACGAGCAGTACTTC. Its protein is CATKGHLDEQYF. The full variable domain, in which reference TRBV19 and TRBJ2-7 provide the parts outside the CDR3, is DGGITQSPKYLFRKEGQNVTLSCEQNLNHDAMYWYRQDPGQGLRLIYYSQIVNDFQKGDIAEGYSVSREKKESFPLTVTSAQKNPTAFYLCATKGHLDEQYFGPGTRLTVT.

This clonotype was seen more than once but under ten times. This chain links TRBV10-3 with TRBJ1-1, with 8 bases identical to TRBD1. The V and J ends lost 6 bases and 1 base, in that order; junction bases with no gene match: 4. The CDR3 length is 14 residues. CDR1 and CDR2 (germline): ENHRY, SYGVKD. The CDR3 nucleotides read TGTGCCATCAGGACCACAGGGGGGAACACTGAAGCTTTCTTT. Its translation is CAIRTTGGNTEAFF.

This clonotype was counted only a few times. This chain links TRBV9 with TRBJ2-3; 9 bases are shared with TRBD2. CDR3 length equals 15 residues. CDR1 SGDLS and CDR2 YYNGEE come from the germline V gene. Trimming removed 3 bases from V and 0 bases from J; junction bases left unmatched: 2. In nucleotides, the CDR3 is TGTGCCAGCAGCGGCGGACTAGCGAGCACAGATACGCAGTATTTT. Translating it yields CASSGGLASTDTQYF.

The table lists this clonotype with a few counts. The chain carries TRBV29-1 and TRBJ2-7; D gene unclear. Germline assignment: CDR1 SQVTM and CDR2 ANQGSEA. V lost 5 bases to trimming and J lost 7 bases, with 18 bases between them. The CDR3 is made up of 13 amino acids. The CDR3 here is CSVRSENRYEQYF. CDR3 nucleotides: TGCAGCGTTCGGTCAGAGAACCGATATGAGCAGTACTTC.

The table lists this clonotype with a few counts. The gene calls are TRBV6-1 and TRBJ2-1; D call uncertain. Germline V gene sequence: CDR1 MNHNS, CDR2 SASEGT. This CDR3 contains 15 residues. V lost 2 bases to trimming and J lost 3 bases, with 11 bases between them. Written as DNA, the CDR3 is TGTGCCAGCAGTGAACAATGGGGTAGCTACAATGAGCAGTTCTTC. Translation gives CASSEQWGSYNEQFF.

For this clonotype: Being one base from a much bigger clone, this may be a read error. The chain carries TRBV12-3 or TRBV12-4 and TRBJ1-2; D possibly corresponds to TRBD1 (5 bases). The CDR3 contains 15 residues. The DNA of the CDR3 is TGTACCAGCAGTCTCGCGGGACCCTACAAGGGTGGCTACACCTTC. It codes for CTSSLAGPYKGGYTF.

This clonotype showed up many times. The chain links TRBV3-1 to TRBJ1-5; 10 bases line up with TRBD1. The CDR3 covers 16 residues. V was pared by 2 bases and J by 2 bases, with 3 bases of the junction left unmatched. Per the germline V gene, CDR1 is LGHDT and CDR2 is YNNKEL (reference sequence). DNA for the CDR3: TGTGCCAGCAGCCAAACCGGGACAGGGGGCAATCAGCCCCAGCATTTT. Translating gives CASSQTGTGGNQPQHF.

This clonotype was found many times. The chain employs TRBV20-1 and TRBJ1-2; D may be TRBD1 (6 bases). V gave up 0 bases and J gave up 7 bases, with 9 bases separating them. Germline CDR1 reads DFQATT; CDR2 reads SNEGSKA (reference sequence). This CDR3 contains 12 residues. The CDR3, as DNA: TGCAGTGCTAGAGACCAGGGGTTTGGCTACACCTTC. Translating gives CSARDQGFGYTF.

At least ten counts were recorded for this clonotype. This chain joins TRBV20-1 and TRBJ1-2, with 8 nucleotides matching TRBD1. In germline, CDR1 is DFQATT, CDR2 SNEGSKA (reference sequence). This CDR3 has 14 residues. V shed 3 bases, J shed 1 base, and the junction held 4 bases outside the gene matches. CDR3 residues: CSARQGAGNYGYTF. CDR3 DNA sequence: TGCAGTGCTAGGCAGGGGGCTGGTAACTATGGCTACACCTTC.

This sequence joins TRBV4-2 and TRBJ1-2, with D maybe TRBD1 (5 bases). This CDR3 has 15 amino acids. The V and J ends lost 4 bases and 3 bases respectively, with 15 bases between them. Germline CDR1 and CDR2: LGHNA and YNFKEQ. This CDR3 reads CASSRSTGEYYGYTF. CDR3 bases: TGTGCCAGCAGCCGGTCCACGGGGGAATACTATGGCTACACCTTC.

This clonotype was counted ten times or more. V gene TRBV7-2 combines with J gene TRBJ2-5, with 7 bases lining up with TRBD1. This CDR3 comprises 15 residues. CDR1 is SGHTA, CDR2 FQGNSA, per germline. The V and J ends lost 3 bases and 1 base, in that order; junction bases with no gene match: 5. DNA of the CDR3: TGTGCCAGCAGCTTGGGACAGATGGGCCAAGAGACCCAGTACTTC. Protein product: CASSLGQMGQETQYF.

The rearrangement links TRBV19 to TRBJ1-1; tentatively, D is TRBD1 (6 bases). V gave up 5 bases and J gave up 0 bases, with 10 bases separating them. This CDR3 contains 14 residues. CDR1 is LNHDA, CDR2 SQIVND, per germline (reference sequence). The CDR3 reads CASSENRVNTEAFF. CDR3 nucleotides: TGTGCCAGTAGTGAAAACAGGGTGAACACTGAAGCTTTCTTT.

This clonotype was observed many times. V and J are TRBV18 and TRBJ2-7, with 7 positions matching TRBD2. The germline gives CDR1 KGHSH, CDR2 LQKENI. This CDR3 spans 12 amino acids. The V and J ends lost 3 bases and 5 bases, in that order; junction bases with no gene match: 1. The CDR3 nucleotides read TGTGCCAGCTCACCGGGAGGGGACGAGCAGTACTTC. Its translation is CASSPGGDEQYF.

The J gene is TRBJ2-7, the V gene TRBV5-5; 9 positions match TRBD1. There are 16 residues in the CDR3. The V segment lost 4 bases and the J segment 5 bases; nucleotides outside the gene matches: 13. Germline V CDR1 and CDR2: SGHKS, YYEKEE (reference sequence). CDR3 in amino acids: CASSQGPGQGANEQYF. The CDR3 DNA is TGTGCCAGCAGCCAGGGACCGGGACAGGGCGCTAACGAGCAGTACTTC. Filled out from reference TRBV5-5 and TRBJ2-7, the complete variable domain reads DAGVTQSPTHLIKTRGQQVTLRCSPISGHKSVSWYQQVLGQGPQFIFQYYEKEERGRGNFPDRFSARQFPNYSSELNVNALLLGDSALYLCASSQGPGQGANEQYFGPGTRLTVT.

Many counts were recorded for this clonotype. CDR3 residues: CASSTLGPPAEQYF. The CDR3 DNA sequence: TGTGCCAGCAGCACCTTGGGACCCCCCGCGGAGCAGTACTTC. The chain couples TRBV7-3 to TRBJ2-7, with D perhaps TRBD1 or TRBD2 (5 bases each). V dropped 5 bases and J dropped 7 bases, with 18 bases sitting between them. Germline CDR1 SGHTA, CDR2 FQGTGA. CDR3 length equals 14 residues.

The genes are TRBV20-1 and TRBJ1-1; D unresolved. The germline gives CDR1 DFQATT, CDR2 SNEGSKA (reference sequence). V was trimmed by 6 bases and J by 0 bases, leaving 11 bases between them. The CDR3 totals 13 residues. This chain's CDR3 is CSAEVTLNTEAFF. The CDR3 nucleotides are TGCAGTGCGGAGGTCACACTGAACACTGAAGCTTTCTTT.

This clonotype was detected many times. The V gene is TRBV20-1, the J gene TRBJ2-7; D may be TRBD1 (5 bases). From germline, CDR1 is DFQATT and CDR2 SNEGSKA (reference sequence). The CDR3 has 14 amino acids. Trimming stripped 3 bases from V and 2 bases from J, with 14 bases between. The CDR3 DNA follows: TGCAGTGCTAGGGGGCTAGAACTTACCTACGAGCAGTACTTC. Translated: CSARGLELTYEQYF.

Ten or more counts support this clonotype. V and J are TRBV29-1 and TRBJ1-5; D perhaps matches TRBD1 (5 bases). The CDR3 is 13 residues long. Germline V gene sequence: CDR1 SQVTM, CDR2 ANQGSEA. Trimming pared 4 bases from V and 2 bases from J, leaving 9 bases between. The CDR3 bases are TGCAGCGTTGCATGGGGGGGCAATCAGCCCCAGCATTTT. Translation: CSVAWGGNQPQHF.

This clonotype has at least ten counts. The J gene is TRBJ2-5, the V gene TRBV11-3; D might be TRBD1 (7 bases). Germline CDR1 SGHNT, CDR2 YENEEA. V was clipped by 1 base and J by 4 bases, with 13 bases between them. The CDR3 totals 15 residues. This CDR3 reads CASSLGQGDSETQYF. CDR3 bases: TGTGCCAGCAGCTTAGGTCAGGGGGACTCAGAGACCCAGTACTTC.

This clonotype was counted at least ten times. The chain recombines TRBV10-3 with TRBJ2-3; maybe TRBD2 (6 bases). The CDR3 is made up of 15 amino acids. Trimming took off 0 bases at V and 1 base at J, with 8 bases between the two ends. Germline V gene lookup returns CDR1 ENHRY and CDR2 SYGVKD. CDR3 in amino acids: CAISESSGGTDTQYF. The CDR3 DNA reads as TGTGCCATCAGTGAGTCTAGCGGAGGCACAGATACGCAGTATTTT.

The V call is TRBV5-1, the J call TRBJ1-1; D is ambiguous. Trimming shortened V by 6 bases and J by 0 bases, and 24 bases separated the two germline ends. Per germline, CDR1 SGHRS and CDR2 YFSETQ. The CDR3 runs 18 residues. The CDR3 coding sequence is TGCGCCAGCAACCTTACCCCTGGGTCAGTTATGATGAACACTGAAGCTTTCTTT. As protein: CASNLTPGSVMMNTEAFF.

At least ten counts were recorded for this clonotype. CDR3 nucleotides: TGTGCCACTCGGTCCGGGGGCGATGGCTACACCTTC. Translated: CATRSGGDGYTF. The chain couples TRBV2 to TRBJ1-2, with D possibly TRBD1 on 6 matching bases. V was shortened by 10 bases and J by 6 bases, with 15 bases between the two germline ends. This CDR3 region has 12 residues. Germline V gene data show CDR1 as SNHLY and CDR2 as FYNNEI.